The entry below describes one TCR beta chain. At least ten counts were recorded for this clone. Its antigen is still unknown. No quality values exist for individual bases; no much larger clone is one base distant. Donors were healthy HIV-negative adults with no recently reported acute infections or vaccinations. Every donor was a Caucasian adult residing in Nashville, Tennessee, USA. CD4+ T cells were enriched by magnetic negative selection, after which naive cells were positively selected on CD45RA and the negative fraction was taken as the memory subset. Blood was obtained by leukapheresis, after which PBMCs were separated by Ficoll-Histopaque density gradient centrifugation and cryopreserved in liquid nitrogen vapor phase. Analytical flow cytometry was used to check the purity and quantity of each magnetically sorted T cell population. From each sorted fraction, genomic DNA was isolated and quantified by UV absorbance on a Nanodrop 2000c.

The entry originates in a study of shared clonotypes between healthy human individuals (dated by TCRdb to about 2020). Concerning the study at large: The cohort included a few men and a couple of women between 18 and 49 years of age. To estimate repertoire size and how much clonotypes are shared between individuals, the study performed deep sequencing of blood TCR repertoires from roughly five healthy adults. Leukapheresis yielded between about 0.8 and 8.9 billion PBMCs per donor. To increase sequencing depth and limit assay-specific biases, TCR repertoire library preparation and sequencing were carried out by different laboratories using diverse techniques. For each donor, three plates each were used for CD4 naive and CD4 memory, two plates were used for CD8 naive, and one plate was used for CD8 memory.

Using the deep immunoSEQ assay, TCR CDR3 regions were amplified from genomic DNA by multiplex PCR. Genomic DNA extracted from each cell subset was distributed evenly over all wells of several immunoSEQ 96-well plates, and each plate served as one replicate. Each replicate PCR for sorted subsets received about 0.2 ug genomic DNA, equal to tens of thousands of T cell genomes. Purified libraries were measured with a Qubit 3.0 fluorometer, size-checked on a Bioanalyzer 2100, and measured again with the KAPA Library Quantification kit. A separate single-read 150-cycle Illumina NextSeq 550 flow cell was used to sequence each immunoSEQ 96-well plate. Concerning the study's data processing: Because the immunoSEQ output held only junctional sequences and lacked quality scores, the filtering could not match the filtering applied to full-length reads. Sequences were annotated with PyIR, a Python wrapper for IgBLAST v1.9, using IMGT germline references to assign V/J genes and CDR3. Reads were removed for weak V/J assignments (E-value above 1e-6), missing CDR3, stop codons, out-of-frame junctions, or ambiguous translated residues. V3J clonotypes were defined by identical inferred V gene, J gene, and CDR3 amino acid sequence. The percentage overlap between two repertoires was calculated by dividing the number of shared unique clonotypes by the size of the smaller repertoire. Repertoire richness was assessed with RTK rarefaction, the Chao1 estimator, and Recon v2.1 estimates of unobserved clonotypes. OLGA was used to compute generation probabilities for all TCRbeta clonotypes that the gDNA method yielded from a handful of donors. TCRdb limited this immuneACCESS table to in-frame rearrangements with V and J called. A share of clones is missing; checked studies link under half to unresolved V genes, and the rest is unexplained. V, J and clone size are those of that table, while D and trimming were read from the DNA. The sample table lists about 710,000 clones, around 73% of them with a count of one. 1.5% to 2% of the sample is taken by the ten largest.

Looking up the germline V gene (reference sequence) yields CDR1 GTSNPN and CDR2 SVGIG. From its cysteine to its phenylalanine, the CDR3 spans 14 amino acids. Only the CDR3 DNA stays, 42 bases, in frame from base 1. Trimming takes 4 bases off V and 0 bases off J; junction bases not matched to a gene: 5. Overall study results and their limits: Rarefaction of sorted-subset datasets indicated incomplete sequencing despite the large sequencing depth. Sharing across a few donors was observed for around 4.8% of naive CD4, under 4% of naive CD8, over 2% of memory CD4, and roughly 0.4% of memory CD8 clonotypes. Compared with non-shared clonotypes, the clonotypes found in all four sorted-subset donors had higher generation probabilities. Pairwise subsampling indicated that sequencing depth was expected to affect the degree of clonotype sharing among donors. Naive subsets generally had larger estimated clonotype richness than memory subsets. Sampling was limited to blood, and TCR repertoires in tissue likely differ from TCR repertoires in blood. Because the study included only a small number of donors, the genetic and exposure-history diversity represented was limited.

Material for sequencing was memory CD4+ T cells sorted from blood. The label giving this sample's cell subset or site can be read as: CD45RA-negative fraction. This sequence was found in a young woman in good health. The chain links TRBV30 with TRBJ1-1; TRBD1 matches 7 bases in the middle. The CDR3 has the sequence CAWNRQGMNTEAFF. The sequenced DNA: TGTGCCTGGAACCGACAGGGTATGAACACTGAAGCTTTCTTT.